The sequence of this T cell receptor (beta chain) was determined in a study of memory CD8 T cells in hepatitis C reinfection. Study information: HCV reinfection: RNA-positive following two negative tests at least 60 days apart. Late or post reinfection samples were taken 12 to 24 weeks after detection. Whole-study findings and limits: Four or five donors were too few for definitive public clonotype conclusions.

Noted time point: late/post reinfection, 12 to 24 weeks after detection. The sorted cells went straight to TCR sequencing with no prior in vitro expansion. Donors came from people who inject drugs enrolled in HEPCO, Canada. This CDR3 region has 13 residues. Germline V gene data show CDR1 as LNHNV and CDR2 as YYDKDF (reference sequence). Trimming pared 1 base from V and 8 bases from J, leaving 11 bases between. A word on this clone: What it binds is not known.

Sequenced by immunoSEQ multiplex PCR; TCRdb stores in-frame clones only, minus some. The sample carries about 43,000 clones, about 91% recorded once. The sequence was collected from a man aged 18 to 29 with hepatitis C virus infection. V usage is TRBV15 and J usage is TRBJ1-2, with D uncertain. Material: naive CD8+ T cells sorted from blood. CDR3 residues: CATSRAPEGGYTF. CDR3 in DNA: TGTGCCACCAGCAGAGCTCCTGAGGGAGGCTACACCTTC.